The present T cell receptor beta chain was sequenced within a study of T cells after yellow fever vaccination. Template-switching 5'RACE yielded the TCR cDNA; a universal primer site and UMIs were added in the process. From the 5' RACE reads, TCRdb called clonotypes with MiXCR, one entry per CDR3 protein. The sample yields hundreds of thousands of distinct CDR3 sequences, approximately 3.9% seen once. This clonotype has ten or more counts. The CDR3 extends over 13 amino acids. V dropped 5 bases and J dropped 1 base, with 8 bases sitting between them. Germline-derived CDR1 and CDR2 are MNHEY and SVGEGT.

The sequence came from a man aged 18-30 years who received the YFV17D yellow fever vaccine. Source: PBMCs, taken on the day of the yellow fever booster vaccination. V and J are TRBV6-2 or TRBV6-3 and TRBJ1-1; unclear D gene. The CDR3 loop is CASSRPRNTEAFF. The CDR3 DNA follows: TGTGCCAGCAGTAGACCCAGGAACACTGAAGCTTTCTTT.